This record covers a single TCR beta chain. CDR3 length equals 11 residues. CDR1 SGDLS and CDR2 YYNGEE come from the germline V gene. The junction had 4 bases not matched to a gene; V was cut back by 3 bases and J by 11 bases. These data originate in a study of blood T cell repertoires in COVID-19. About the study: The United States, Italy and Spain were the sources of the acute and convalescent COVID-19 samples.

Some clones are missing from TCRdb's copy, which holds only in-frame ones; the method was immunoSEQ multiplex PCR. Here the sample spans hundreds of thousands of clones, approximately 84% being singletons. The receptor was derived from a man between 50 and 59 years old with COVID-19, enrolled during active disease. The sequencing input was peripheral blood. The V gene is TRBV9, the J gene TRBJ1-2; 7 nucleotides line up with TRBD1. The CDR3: CASSANRGYTF. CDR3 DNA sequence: TGTGCCAGCAGCGCCAACAGGGGTTACACCTTC.